This T cell receptor (beta chain) stems from a study of T cell responses to AZD1222 COVID-19 vaccine. Study-wide results and limits: No day 14 peak samples; only post-peak repertoires were characterized. A rise in Spike-specific TCR breadth and depth followed two AZD1222 doses. The donors showed a predominance of white British ancestry and of females, with possible underestimation of clonal diversity.

Profiling relied on immunoSEQ multiplex PCR, and the TCRdb table lists in-frame clones only, not all of them. The sample lists 90,000 to 120,000 clones; around 94% were seen once. Concerning this clone: Antigen: not known.

This TCR came from an adult in good health. This specimen was peripheral blood, taken on day 0 of AZD1222 vaccination.

The CDR3 DNA is TGTGCCAGCAGTGAAGCAACTGGGCGGAATTCACCCCTCCACTTT. Encoded protein: CASSEATGRNSPLHF. The rearrangement uses TRBV2 and TRBJ1-6; no reliable D call. Trimming cost V 0 bases and J 7 bases, with 10 bases left between them. The CDR3 is made up of 15 amino acids. CDR1 and CDR2 (germline): SNHLY, FYNNEI.